The text below deals with one TCR beta chain. The specificity of this receptor is unknown. No base qualities exist here, and no much larger clone lies one base off it. The CDR3 regions of human TCRbeta chains were analyzed by immunosequencing. On the study's bioinformatics: Repertoire TCRs were checked for matches against a reference library of SARS-CoV-2-specific TCRs that had been generated using the MIRA antigen-specificity platform. Breadth was defined as the fraction of unique TCRs that were SARS-CoV-2-associated, and depth was defined as the fraction of total T cells that were SARS-CoV-2-associated. Using the MIRA data, each spike-specific TCR was mapped to the spike region that the TCR reacts to and placed in a CD4 or CD8 class. Log10-transformed breadth and depth values were compared by one-way ANOVA with Sidak's multiple comparisons tests. TCRdb took this table from immuneACCESS and kept in-frame rearrangements with V and J called. Such tables lack part of the clones; where checked against another copy, unresolved V genes explain under half of the gap, and the rest is unexplained. The V and J calls and the clone size are those of that table, but D and trimming were determined from the DNA. A total of approximately 200,000 clones appear in this sample, almost 95% of them only once. The biggest ten clones account for 7% to 9.5% of the sample.

This sample is part of a study of T cell responses to AZD1222 COVID-19 vaccine (dated by TCRdb to about 2021). The study in broad terms: Because spike-specific TCR depth and breadth did not differ between the two schedules, AZD1222 recipients who got a second dose at roughly 4 weeks were pooled with those who got a second dose at roughly 12 weeks. TCR sequencing was performed for about 250 trial participants, of whom about 210 were given two doses of AZD1222 and some 26 were given two doses of MenACWY control vaccine. Trial participants were enrolled by age into subgroups of 18-55, 56-69 and 70-plus years, and roughly 160, 29 and 62 TCR-sequenced participants, respectively, were included in these subgroups. Broad study findings and their caveats: In the small 56-69-year group, the increase in depth fell short of significance, most likely because of low power. Because no samples from the day 14 peak response were available, repertoires could be characterized only after the peak T cell response. A significant rise in spike-specific TCR breadth and depth was observed after two AZD1222 doses relative to day 0 and relative to MenACWY recipients. Nearly half of unique spike-specific TCRs reportedly recognized epitopes outside regions mutated in the B.1.351 and B.1.1.7 variants. The vaccine-associated CD4 TCRs covered the entire spike protein, and the dominant responses fell in regions 160-218 and 743-854. Participants were mostly white British and included more females than males, and it was suggested by the authors that clonal diversity may have been underestimated. Conclusions about previously exposed vaccinees were limited because only six AZD1222 recipients were SARS-CoV-2 seropositive at baseline.

In the paper's terms, the time point label means: baseline before first vaccination. Vaccinee samples came from UK trials COV001 and COV002, including a single-blind randomized controlled phase 2/3 trial of AZD1222 (ChAdOx1 nCoV-19) in healthy adults. For TCRbeta chain sequencing, PBMC samples from trial participants were taken at day 0 and at day 28 after the second dose. The sample in question was peripheral blood, obtained on day 0 of AZD1222 vaccination. The sequence derives from an adult in good health.

The sequenced DNA: TGTGCCAGCTCACCCAAACTAGCGGGTACTCAAGAGACCCAGTACTTC. This gives the protein CASSPKLAGTQETQYF. This chain is built from TRBV18 and TRBJ2-5; 9 bases in the junction line up with TRBD2. Based on the germline V gene, the CDR1 and CDR2 sequences are KGHSH and LQKENI. The germline V end is reduced by 3 bases and the J end by 2 bases; junction bases left unmatched: 7. The CDR3 spans 16 residues, from the cysteine through the phenylalanine. The sequence is cut down to CDR3 DNA, 48 bases in frame from base 1.